In its sample, the clone carrying this T cell receptor beta chain ranks as medium-sized. Antigen unknown. Profiled with immunoSEQ multiplex PCR; TCRdb holds only in-frame clones, not every one. Here the sample spans about 69,000 clones, around nine tenths being singletons. In germline, CDR1 is MNHEY, CDR2 SVGAGI. The CDR3 is made up of 14 amino acids. V shed 4 bases and J shed 3 bases, with 12 bases lying between them. This sample was included in a study of Tregs in tolerant kidney transplant recipients. Overall study findings and caveats: Donor-specific Treg expansion exceeded global Treg expansion in tolerant patients, suggesting antigen drive.

The chain is built from TRBV6-5 and TRBJ1-2; D gene uncertain. Here the sequenced sample was CD4+ T cells from blood, taken before the transplant. The TCR sequence derives from a human donor who received a combined kidney and bone marrow transplant. This CDR3 reads CASSSDGVDYGYTF. CDR3 DNA: TGTGCCAGCAGTTCGGACGGGGTCGACTATGGCTACACCTTC.